The 25 T cell receptor beta chains in this list originate from one sample, sequenced in a study of OX40 agonist ivuxolimab in advanced cancers. This table comes from immunoSEQ multiplex PCR, and its TCRdb copy is limited to in-frame clones, with some not included. The sample lists 77,000 or so clones, just under 95% seen once, with about 11% in the top ten. The specimen comprised CD4+ or CD8+ T cells sorted from blood, sampled in a trial of the OX40 agonist ivuxolimab. Receptors originate from an adult with an advanced solid tumor such as melanoma, head and neck, liver or kidney cancer.

V is TRBV2 and J is TRBJ1-2; TRBD1 might be the D (5 bases). V dropped 6 bases and J dropped 0 bases, with 23 bases sitting between them. The CDR3 has 18 residues. Looked up from germline, CDR1 is SNHLY and CDR2 is FYNNEI. CDR3 DNA: TGTGCCAGCAGGAGGGGAGGAGGGGCAGAGCTTACTAACTATGGCTACACCTTC. Its protein is CASRRGGGAELTNYGYTF.

This clone was observed a few times. A clone one base away is much larger, so this may be a read error. Other nucleotide sequences in the sample specify the same CDR3. The CDR3 loop is CASSGTEAFF. CDR3 in DNA: TGCGCCAGCAGCGGGACTGAAGCTTTCTTT. The chain links TRBV4-3 to TRBJ1-1; D is unresolved. V dropped 5 bases and J dropped 5 bases, with 3 bases sitting between them. The germline V gene encodes CDR1 LGHNA and CDR2 YSLEER. CDR3 length: 10 amino acids.

The CDR3 nucleotides are TGTGCCAGCAGGGGTGACAGGAGCTCCTACAATGAGCAGTTCTTC. Protein product: CASRGDRSSYNEQFF. The chain is built from TRBV6-1 and TRBJ2-1, with D perhaps TRBD1 (6 bases). The CDR3 length is 15 residues. The germline V and J ends were trimmed by 6 bases and 0 bases, with 12 bases remaining between them. Germline CDR1 is MNHNS and CDR2 is SASEGT.

The chain combines TRBV9 with TRBJ2-7, with 12 bases lining up with TRBD2. Germline V gives CDR1 SGDLS, CDR2 YYNGEE. The CDR3 sequence is 19 residues long. V dropped 0 bases and J dropped 6; count of bases not matched to a gene: 16. The CDR3 here is CASSVELAGGQYPRLEQYF. The DNA for the CDR3 is TGTGCCAGCAGCGTAGAACTAGCGGGGGGCCAATACCCACGCCTCGAGCAGTACTTC.

The rearrangement joins TRBV7-9 to TRBJ1-1; D is uncertain. This CDR3 is built from 13 residues. Trimming took off 5 bases at V and 0 bases at J, with 7 bases between the two ends. Germline V gene sequence: CDR1 SEHNR, CDR2 FQNEAQ (reference sequence). In DNA, the CDR3 is TGTGCCAGCAGCCCACAGATGAACACTGAAGCTTTCTTT. Amino acids: CASSPQMNTEAFF.

This clone was found once. This chain uses TRBV7-9 with TRBJ1-1; D may be TRBD1 (5 bases). V lost 1 base, J lost 4 bases, and 10 bases lay in between. This CDR3 comprises 14 residues. Germline V gene lookup returns CDR1 SEHNR and CDR2 FQNEAQ (reference sequence). CDR3 nucleotide sequence: TGTGCCAGCAGCTTAGAGTCGGGGGTCACTGAAGCTTTCTTT. This codes for CASSLESGVTEAFF.

The chain is built from TRBV10-3 and TRBJ2-3, with a possible D match to TRBD2 (6 bases). The CDR3 extends over 16 amino acids. In germline, CDR1 is ENHRY, CDR2 SYGVKD. Trimming stripped 0 bases from V and 0 bases from J, with 10 bases between. The CDR3 DNA sequence: TGTGCCATCAGTGAGTCGTGGAGGGGAAGCACAGATACGCAGTATTTT. Translated, it gives CAISESWRGSTDTQYF.

The count of this clone is one. The chain uses TRBV6-6 and TRBJ2-7; D call uncertain. Trimming shortened V by 0 bases and J by 3 bases, and 6 bases separated the two germline ends. The germline gives CDR1 MNHNY, CDR2 SVGAGI (reference sequence). The CDR3 covers 13 residues. CDR3 coding DNA: TGTGCCAGCAGTTACTCCTCTGACTACGAGCAGTACTTC. Translating gives CASSYSSDYEQYF.

The CDR3 DNA is TGTGCCAGCAATTCGGGGGCCCGATTGAACACTGAAGCTTTCTTT. Encoded protein: CASNSGARLNTEAFF. The J gene is TRBJ1-1, the V gene TRBV9, with D maybe TRBD1 (6 bases). Germline assignment: CDR1 SGDLS and CDR2 YYNGEE. V was cut by 6 bases and J by 0 bases, with 15 bases left in between. The CDR3 runs to 15 residues.

The chain couples TRBV13 to TRBJ2-2; TRBD1 agrees at 8 bases. V shed 3 bases, J shed 6 bases, and the junction held 6 bases outside the gene matches. The CDR3 is 15 residues long. The V gene's germline CDR1 is PRHDT and CDR2 FYEKMQ (reference sequence). The CDR3 coding sequence is TGTGCCAGCAGCTTTACCAGGGGGCTTTCCGGGGAGCTGTTTTTT. Translating gives CASSFTRGLSGELFF. The whole variable domain, remainder taken from reference TRBV13 and TRBJ2-2, is AAGVIQSPRHLIKEKRETATLKCYPIPRHDTVYWYQQGPGQDPQFLISFYEKMQSDKGSIPDRFSAQQFSDYHSELNMSSLELGDSALYFCASSFTRGLSGELFFGEGSRLTVL.

The rearrangement uses TRBV11-2 and TRBJ2-1, with 11 bases identical to TRBD2. Looked up from germline, CDR1 is SGHAT and CDR2 is FQNNGV. Unmatched junction bases numbered 5, after V lost 0 bases and J lost 4 bases. The CDR3 runs 17 residues. CDR3 bases: TGTGCCAGCAGCTTAGATCTAGCGGGGGGACGTTACAATGAGCAGTTCTTC. It specifies CASSLDLAGGRYNEQFF.

The chain combines TRBV13 with TRBJ2-7; possible D gene TRBD2, 6 bases. This CDR3 comprises 13 residues. The germline V and J ends were trimmed by 0 bases and 5 bases, with 8 bases remaining between them. CDR1 is PRHDT, CDR2 FYEKMQ, per germline (reference sequence). The CDR3 reads CASSLGTSHEQYF. The CDR3, as DNA: TGTGCCAGCAGCTTAGGGACTAGTCACGAGCAGTACTTC.

This sequence joins TRBV27 and TRBJ2-2; D is perhaps TRBD2 (6 bases). Trimming removed 3 bases from V and 5 bases from J, with 16 bases in between. Germline V lookup: CDR1 MNHEY, CDR2 SMNVEV (reference sequence). The CDR3 is made up of 16 amino acids. The chain's CDR3 is CASSLLAAGLTGELFF. CDR3 coding DNA: TGTGCCAGCAGTTTGTTAGCCGCGGGACTTACCGGGGAGCTGTTTTTT.

V gene TRBV4-1 combines with J gene TRBJ2-1; TRBD2 matches 14 bases. V was clipped by 5 bases and J by 10 bases; unmatched bases: 4. There are 14 residues in the CDR3. CDR1 is MGHRA, CDR2 YSYEKL, per germline. CDR3 bases: TGCGCCAGCAGCATGGGACTAGCGGGGGACGAGCAGTTCTTC. Encoded protein: CASSMGLAGDEQFF.

This clone was seen just once. DNA for the CDR3: TGTGCCAGCAGTTTGGAGGGTATGGACTACGAGCAGTACTTC. Translation: CASSLEGMDYEQYF. V usage is TRBV28 and J usage is TRBJ2-7, with D maybe TRBD2 (6 bases). With 3 bases removed from V and 3 bases from J, the gap between germline ends came to 12 bases. The CDR3 spans 14 residues. Germline V gene sequence: CDR1 MDHEN, CDR2 SYDVKM.

Points on this clone: Germline and junction disagree at one end, which may indicate a read error. The gene calls are TRBV7-7 and TRBJ2-5; TRBD2 matches 7 bases. This CDR3 comprises 16 residues. Germline CDR1 is SSHAT and CDR2 is FNYEAQ (reference sequence). The DNA for the CDR3 is TGTGCTAGCACCCCGGGGCCCGGGGGGAGCTATGAGACCCAGTACTTC. Translation: CASTPGPGGSYETQYF.

The V and J genes are TRBV4-2 and TRBJ2-5, with 9 bases fitting TRBD2. Germline-derived CDR1 and CDR2 are LGHNA and YNFKEQ. The J segment lost 2 bases and the V segment lost 0 bases, leaving 7 bases of the junction unmatched. The CDR3 sequence is 17 residues long. CDR3 DNA: TGTGCCAGCAGCCAAGATAGGAGCGGGGGGCAACAAGAGACCCAGTACTTC. This translates into CASSQDRSGGQQETQYF.

The rearrangement joins TRBV6-6 to TRBJ1-3, with TRBD1 matching over 7 bases. J gave up 0 bases and V 7 bases, and 9 bases lay outside the gene matches. The CDR3 runs to 16 residues. CDR1 MNHNY and CDR2 SVGAGI come from the germline V gene (reference sequence). The CDR3 DNA reads TGTGCCAGCATTCGGGACAGTGCTTCCTCTGGAAACACCATATATTTT. It yields the protein CASIRDSASSGNTIYF.

The rearrangement links TRBV7-8 to TRBJ2-3; 10 bases are shared with TRBD2. The CDR3 is 16 amino acids. V trimming: 1 base; J trimming: 4 bases; junction bases outside the gene matches: 5. Germline V gene sequence: CDR1 SGHVS, CDR2 FQNEAQ. The CDR3 is CASSLDLAGDSDTQYF. In DNA, the CDR3 is TGTGCCAGCAGCTTAGATCTAGCGGGGGACTCAGATACGCAGTATTTT.

The CDR3 DNA sequence: TGTGCCAGCAGTGAATATGCCGAGGGACAGGGTAGGCAGCCCCAGCATTTT. This sequence encodes CASSEYAEGQGRQPQHF. The chain recombines TRBV6-4 with TRBJ1-5; 9 bases are a match to TRBD1. Trimming took 3 bases from V and 7 from J; bases not matched to a gene: 13. In germline, CDR1 is MRHNA, CDR2 SNTAGT. The CDR3 loop spans 17 amino acids.

The CDR3 is CASGPGAGYTF. The CDR3 bases are TGTGCCAGCGGGCCAGGGGCTGGCTACACCTTC. The chain has TRBV5-5 and TRBJ1-2; D perhaps matches TRBD1 (6 bases). The CDR3 totals 11 residues. CDR1 and CDR2 (germline): SGHKS, YYEKEE (reference sequence). Trimming shortened V by 7 bases and J by 7 bases, and 11 bases separated the two germline ends.

The chain couples TRBV5-4 to TRBJ1-4; no definite D call. The CDR3 has 13 residues. Trimming took 2 bases from V and 7 from J, leaving 9 bases between them. Germline V gene lookup returns CDR1 SGHNT and CDR2 YYREEE (reference sequence). CDR3 DNA sequence: TGTGCCAGCAGCTTTCGGGGAGGTGAAAAACTGTTTTTT. Translated: CASSFRGGEKLFF. The full variable domain, in which reference TRBV5-4 and TRBJ1-4 provide the parts outside the CDR3, is ETGVTQSPTHLIKTRGQQVTLRCSSQSGHNTVSWYQQALGQGPQFIFQYYREEENGRGNFPPRFSGLQFPNYSSELNVNALELDDSALYLCASSFRGGEKLFFGSGTQLSVL.

The rearrangement uses TRBV27 and TRBJ2-1; no clear D gene. Trimming stripped 4 bases from V and 0 bases from J, with 10 bases between. This CDR3 comprises 15 residues. In germline, CDR1 is MNHEY, CDR2 SMNVEV (reference sequence). The chain's CDR3 is CASSSGVPSYNEQFF. CDR3 DNA sequence: TGTGCCAGCAGTTCTGGGGTCCCCTCCTACAATGAGCAGTTCTTC.

The chain combines TRBV11-2 with TRBJ2-5; TRBD1 matches 8 bases. The V segment lost 6 bases and the J segment 5 bases; nucleotides outside the gene matches: 14. CDR3 length: 16 residues. Looked up from germline, CDR1 is SGHAT and CDR2 is FQNNGV. The CDR3 region has the DNA TGTGCCAGCAGTACCCAGGGGGCGCAAGAAACGGAGACCCAGTACTTC. This encodes CASSTQGAQETETQYF.

V and J are TRBV30 and TRBJ2-7, with no clear D. Trimming removed 5 bases at V and 2 bases at J, with 10 bases between. The CDR3 contains 12 residues. Per the germline V gene, CDR1 is GTSNPN and CDR2 is SVGIG (reference sequence). CDR3 coding DNA: TGTGCCTGGGGCGGCCTCACCTACGAGCAGTACTTC. Amino acids: CAWGGLTYEQYF.